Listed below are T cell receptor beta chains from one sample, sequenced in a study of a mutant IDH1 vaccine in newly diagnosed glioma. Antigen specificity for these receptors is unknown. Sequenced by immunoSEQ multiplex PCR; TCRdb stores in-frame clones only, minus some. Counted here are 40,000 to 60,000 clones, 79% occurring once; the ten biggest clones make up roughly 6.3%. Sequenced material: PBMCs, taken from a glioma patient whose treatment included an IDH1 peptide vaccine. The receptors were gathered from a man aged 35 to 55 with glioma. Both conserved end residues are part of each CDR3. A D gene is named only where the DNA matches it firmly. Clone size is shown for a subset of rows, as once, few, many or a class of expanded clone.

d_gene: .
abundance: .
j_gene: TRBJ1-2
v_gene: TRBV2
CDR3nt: TGTGCCAGCAGTGATACCGCAGGGCGGAGGGGCTATGGCTACACCTTC
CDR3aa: CASSDTAGRRGYGYTF

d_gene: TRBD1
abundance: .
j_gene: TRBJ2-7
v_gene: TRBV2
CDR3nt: TGTGCCAGCAGAGAGGGACAGGTGGGAGGTTACGAGCAGTACTTC
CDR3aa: CASREGQVGGYEQYF

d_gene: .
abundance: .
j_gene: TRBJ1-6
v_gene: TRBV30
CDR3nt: TGTGCCTGGAGTGTTGCTCCAACATCTTATAATTCACCCCTCCACTTT
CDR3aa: CAWSVAPTSYNSPLHF

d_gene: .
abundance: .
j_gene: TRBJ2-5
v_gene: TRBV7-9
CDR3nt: TGTGCCAGCAGCCCTTTAGAGTGGCTGGGGACCCAGTACTTC
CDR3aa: CASSPLEWLGTQYF

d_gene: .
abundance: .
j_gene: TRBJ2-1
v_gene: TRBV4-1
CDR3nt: TGCGCCAGCAGCCAAGGCGGGGACTCCTACAATGAGCAGTTCTTC
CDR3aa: CASSQGGDSYNEQFF

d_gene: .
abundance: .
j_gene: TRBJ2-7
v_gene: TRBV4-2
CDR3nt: TGTGCCAGCAGCCAAGATTGGGGCAGGGTGGGGGCCCAATACGAGCAGTACTTC
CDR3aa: CASSQDWGRVGAQYEQYF

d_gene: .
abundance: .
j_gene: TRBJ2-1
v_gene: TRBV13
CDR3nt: TGTGCCAGCAGCTTAGTCTGGTACAATGAGCAGTTCTTC
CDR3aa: CASSLVWYNEQFF

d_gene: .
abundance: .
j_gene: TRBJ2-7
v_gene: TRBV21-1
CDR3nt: TGTGCCAGCAGAAAAGACAGGAGCTCCTACGAGCAGTACTTC
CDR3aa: CASRKDRSSYEQYF

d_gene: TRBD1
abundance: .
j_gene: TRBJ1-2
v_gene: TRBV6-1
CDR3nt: TGTGCCAGCAGTGAAGGGGACAGGGGGGCTGGCTACACCTTC
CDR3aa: CASSEGDRGAGYTF

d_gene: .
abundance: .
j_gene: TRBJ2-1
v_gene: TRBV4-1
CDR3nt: TGCGCCAGCACCCAGACCCAAACCTGGGGTGAGCAGTTCTTC
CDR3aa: CASTQTQTWGEQFF

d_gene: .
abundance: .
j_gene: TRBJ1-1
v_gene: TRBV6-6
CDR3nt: TGTGCCAGCAGTTTGCAGGCACGCACTGAAGCTTTCTTT
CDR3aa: CASSLQARTEAFF

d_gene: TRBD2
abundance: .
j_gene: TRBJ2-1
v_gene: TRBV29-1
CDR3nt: TGCAGCGTTGGAGCGGGGGGGCCATTCAATGAGCAGTTCTTC
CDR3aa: CSVGAGGPFNEQFF

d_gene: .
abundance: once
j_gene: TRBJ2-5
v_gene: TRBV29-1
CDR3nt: TGCAGCGTTGGAGGGTTGGGGGAGACCCAGTACTTC
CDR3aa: CSVGGLGETQYF

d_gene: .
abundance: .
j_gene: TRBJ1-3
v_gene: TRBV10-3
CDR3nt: TGTGCCATCAGTGAGGGAGCGATGCCTTCGGGCGGAAACACCATATATTTT
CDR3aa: CAISEGAMPSGGNTIYF

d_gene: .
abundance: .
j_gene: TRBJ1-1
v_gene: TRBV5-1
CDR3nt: TGCGCCAGCAGCTTGGGGGGGACTAGGGGGAACACTGAAGCTTTCTTT
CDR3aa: CASSLGGTRGNTEAFF

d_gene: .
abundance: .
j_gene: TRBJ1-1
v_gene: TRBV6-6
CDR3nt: TGTGCCAGCAGCGCGGACAGGAACACTGAAGCTTTCTTT
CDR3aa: CASSADRNTEAFF

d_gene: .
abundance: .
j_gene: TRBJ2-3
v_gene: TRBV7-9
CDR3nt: TGTGCCAGCAGCTCGGAGAAATTTAGCACAGATACGCAGTATTTT
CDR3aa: CASSSEKFSTDTQYF

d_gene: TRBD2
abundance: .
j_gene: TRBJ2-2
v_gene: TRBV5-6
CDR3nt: TGTGCCAGCAGCTTGGCGCTAGCGGAAGTGGGGGAGCTGTTTTTT
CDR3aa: CASSLALAEVGELFF

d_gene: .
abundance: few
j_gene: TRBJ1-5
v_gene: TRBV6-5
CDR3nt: TGTGCCAGCAGTTCGATGGAAGAGGAGAGTCAGCCCCAGCATTTT
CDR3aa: CASSSMEEESQPQHF

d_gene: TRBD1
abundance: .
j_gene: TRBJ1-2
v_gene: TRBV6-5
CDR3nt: TGTGCCAGCAGTTACGACGGGGACAGCGCCCCATATGGCTACACCTTC
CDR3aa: CASSYDGDSAPYGYTF

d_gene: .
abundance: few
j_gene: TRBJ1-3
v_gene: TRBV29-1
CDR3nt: TGCAGCGTCCGACAGGGAAACACCATATATTTT
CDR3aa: CSVRQGNTIYF

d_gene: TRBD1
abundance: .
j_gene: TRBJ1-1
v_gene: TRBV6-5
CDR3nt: TGTGCCAGCAGTTACTCGAAAGGGGGCGGAACTGAAGCTTTCTTT
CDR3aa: CASSYSKGGGTEAFF

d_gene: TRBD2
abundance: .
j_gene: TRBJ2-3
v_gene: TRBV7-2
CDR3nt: TGTGCCGAAATCGGGCGGGGGGCCCCCAGTGATACGCAGTATTTT
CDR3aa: CAEIGRGAPSDTQYF